These 24 T cell receptor beta chains were all obtained from the same sample, sequenced in a study of T cell responses to AZD1222 COVID-19 vaccine. This table comes from immunoSEQ multiplex PCR, and its TCRdb copy is limited to in-frame clones, with some not included. The table lists about 120,000 clones, around nine tenths of them singletons. This material consisted of peripheral blood, taken on day 0 of AZD1222 vaccination. The receptors were sampled from an adult in good health.

The chain links TRBV7-2 to TRBJ1-4; 7 positions match TRBD1. The CDR3 is 18 residues long. Germline loops: CDR1 SGHTA, CDR2 FQGNSA. After removal of 6 bases from V and 0 bases from J, the junction contained 13 bases not matched to a gene. Written as DNA, the CDR3 is TGTGCCAGCAGTCGTCCGGGACAGAGGGCCGCAACTAATGAAAAACTGTTTTTT. Its protein is CASSRPGQRAATNEKLFF.

The rearrangement links TRBV7-6 to TRBJ1-2; the D gene is possibly TRBD1 (6 bases). Germline V gene lookup returns CDR1 SGHVS and CDR2 FNYEAQ. V was clipped by 11 bases and J by 3 bases, with 16 bases between them. This CDR3 region has 13 residues. CDR3 DNA sequence: TGTGCCGTCGGGGGCAGCTGGGACTATGGCTACACCTTC. Translated: CAVGGSWDYGYTF.

The chain couples TRBV5-1 to TRBJ1-2; D gene uncertain. The V gene lost 0 bases and the J gene lost 7 bases, with 13 bases spanning the gap. Germline V gene sequence: CDR1 SGHRS, CDR2 YFSETQ. The CDR3 contains 14 residues. The CDR3 spells CASSLADPVAGYTF. For the CDR3, the DNA is TGCGCCAGCAGCTTGGCCGACCCCGTCGCTGGCTACACCTTC.

The V call is TRBV30, the J call TRBJ1-1; a weak D match, TRBD1 (5 bases). V dropped 4 bases and J dropped 1 base, with 10 bases sitting between them. CDR3 length: 13 residues. Looked up from germline, CDR1 is GTSNPN and CDR2 is SVGIG (reference sequence). In nucleotides, the CDR3 is TGTGCCTGGACCACAGGCCCGAACACTGAAGCTTTCTTT. The encoded protein is CAWTTGPNTEAFF.

V gene TRBV6-5 combines with J gene TRBJ2-1; 10 nucleotides line up with TRBD2. CDR1 is MNHEY and CDR2 is SVGAGI in the germline V gene. V shed 10 bases, J shed 7 bases, and the junction held 10 bases outside the gene matches. The CDR3 is made up of 14 amino acids. CDR3 coding DNA: TGTGCCATTCCGAGCGGGGGGGCCGAGAATGAGCAGTTCTTC. It yields the protein CAIPSGGAENEQFF.

V is TRBV4-2 and J is TRBJ2-5; 13 bases map to TRBD2. Per germline, CDR1 LGHNA and CDR2 YNFKEQ. The CDR3 has 16 amino acids. V was pared by 6 bases and J by 3 bases, with 7 bases of the junction left unmatched. CDR3 in DNA: TGTGCCAGCAGTTACGCTGGACTAGCGGGGGAAGAGACCCAGTACTTC. Its protein is CASSYAGLAGEETQYF.

The rearrangement joins TRBV4-3 to TRBJ1-1; D is uncertain. The CDR3 spans 13 residues. Germline V gives CDR1 LGHNA, CDR2 YSLEER. Deletions cut 0 bases from V and 0 bases from J, with 2 bases between. The CDR3 DNA is TGCGCCAGCAGCCAAGAGTTGAACACTGAAGCTTTCTTT. Translation gives CASSQELNTEAFF.

The chain has TRBV29-1 and TRBJ2-3; D assignment may be TRBD1 or TRBD2 (5 bases each). CDR1 and CDR2 (germline): SQVTM, ANQGSEA. V lost 0 bases and J lost 1, with 14 bases in between. The CDR3 totals 16 residues. CDR3 DNA: TGCAGCGTTGAAGATATTGGGGGATTAGGCACAGATACGCAGTATTTT. It specifies CSVEDIGGLGTDTQYF.

V usage is TRBV4-3 and J usage is TRBJ1-5; D uncertain. V shed 0 bases and J shed 7 bases, with 10 bases lying between them. CDR3 length: 14 residues. Germline assignment: CDR1 LGHNA and CDR2 YSLEER. Here the CDR3 reads CASSQDWGEQPQHF. In DNA form, the CDR3 reads TGCGCCAGCAGCCAAGACTGGGGTGAACAGCCCCAGCATTTT.

V gene TRBV7-2 combines with J gene TRBJ1-2; D is unresolved. This CDR3 has 14 residues. Germline-derived CDR1 and CDR2 are SGHTA and FQGNSA. V lost 5 bases to trimming and J lost 7 bases, with 17 bases between them. CDR3 coding DNA: TGTGCCAGCAGCCCGAGTCCGGGGTCGGTTGGCTACACCTTC. It yields the protein CASSPSPGSVGYTF.

This chain connects TRBV6-5 to TRBJ1-1; D gene ambiguous. Germline V gene data show CDR1 as MNHEY and CDR2 as SVGAGI. V was shortened by 0 bases and J by 1 base, with 6 bases between the two germline ends. This CDR3 comprises 14 residues. The CDR3 here is CASSYSNRNTEAFF. For the CDR3, the DNA is TGTGCCAGCAGTTACTCGAACCGGAACACTGAAGCTTTCTTT.

V is TRBV6-5 and J is TRBJ2-2; D not certain. The CDR3 is 14 amino acids. Germline CDR1 and CDR2: MNHEY and SVGAGI. V was clipped by 2 bases and J by 7 bases, with 11 bases between them. CDR3 in DNA: TGTGCCAGCAGTTACGGGTGGCGTAACGGGGAGCTGTTTTTT. It translates to CASSYGWRNGELFF.

The chain employs TRBV4-2 and TRBJ1-2, with D uncertain. Germline lookup yields CDR1 LGHNA and CDR2 YNFKEQ. The V gene lost 0 bases and the J gene lost 1 base, with 9 bases spanning the gap. CDR3 size: 15 residues. Written as DNA, the CDR3 is TGTGCCAGCAGCCAAGATCCGGCGAGTAACTATGGCTACACCTTC. Translated, it gives CASSQDPASNYGYTF.

The gene calls are TRBV6-6 and TRBJ1-5; a possible D gene is TRBD1 (6 bases). The CDR3 loop spans 14 amino acids. Germline V gene lookup returns CDR1 MNHNY and CDR2 SVGAGI (reference sequence). Trimming pared 7 bases from V and 3 bases from J, leaving 13 bases between. This CDR3 is CASNLQGFNQPQHF. CDR3 bases: TGTGCCAGCAATCTACAGGGTTTCAATCAGCCCCAGCATTTT.

The J gene is TRBJ2-2, the V gene TRBV11-3; either TRBD1 or TRBD2 may supply D (5 bases each). The CDR3 extends over 15 amino acids. CDR1 and CDR2 from the germline V gene are SGHNT and YENEEA. V was trimmed by 5 bases and J by 4 bases, leaving 14 bases between them. The CDR3 DNA is TGTGCCAGCAGCCGCCGAACAGGACTCACCGGGGAGCTGTTTTTT. It is translated as CASSRRTGLTGELFF.

The chain carries TRBV4-1 and TRBJ1-2; D might be TRBD1 (5 bases). The CDR3 loop spans 14 amino acids. The V gene's germline CDR1 is MGHRA and CDR2 YSYEKL. V lost 5 bases, J lost 5 bases, and 15 bases lay in between. CDR3 amino acids: CASSTRGGTYGYTF. The CDR3 DNA follows: TGCGCCAGCAGCACACGGGGGGGAACGTATGGCTACACCTTC.

The V gene is TRBV28, the J gene TRBJ2-3; D possibly corresponds to TRBD2 (7 bases). The CDR3 totals 15 residues. Trimming stripped 1 base from V and 1 base from J, with 9 bases between. Germline loops: CDR1 MDHEN, CDR2 SYDVKM. CDR3 protein: CASSLLGGRTDTQYF. In DNA form, the CDR3 reads TGTGCCAGCAGTTTATTGGGGGGGCGCACAGATACGCAGTATTTT.

This chain links TRBV6-5 with TRBJ1-2; D not certain. The CDR3 consists of 13 residues. The V end was cut by 6 bases, the J end by 4 bases, with 12 bases between. Germline loops: CDR1 MNHEY, CDR2 SVGAGI. CDR3 sequence reads: CASRPVRSYGYTF. CDR3 nucleotide sequence: TGTGCCAGCAGACCGGTTAGGAGCTATGGCTACACCTTC.

The rearrangement joins TRBV7-8 to TRBJ2-2; TRBD1 matches 9 bases. From germline, CDR1 is SGHVS and CDR2 FQNEAQ. CDR3 length: 15 amino acids. With 5 bases clipped from V and 0 bases from J, the junction kept 1 base outside the gene matches. CDR3 in DNA: TGTGCCAGCAGCAGACAGGGGGCGAACACCGGGGAGCTGTTTTTT. Its protein is CASSRQGANTGELFF.

The chain links TRBV4-2 to TRBJ2-7; possible D gene TRBD2, 5 bases. Germline loops: CDR1 LGHNA, CDR2 YNFKEQ. There are 15 residues in the CDR3. V was clipped by 3 bases and J by 4 bases, with 16 bases between them. CDR3 bases: TGTGCCAGCAGCCAGGACTCCTATCCAGAATACGAGCAGTACTTC. This gives the protein CASSQDSYPEYEQYF.

J is TRBJ2-1 and V is TRBV25-1; 9 positions match TRBD1. V was clipped by 4 bases and J by 7 bases; unmatched bases: 11. This CDR3 is built from 16 residues. The germline CDR1 and CDR2 sequences are MGHDK and SYGVNS. The CDR3 DNA sequence: TGTGCCAGCAGTGTTTTGACAGGGGGTGTTAGGAATGAGCAGTTCTTC. This sequence encodes CASSVLTGGVRNEQFF.

The genes are TRBV29-1 and TRBJ2-5, with 8 nucleotides matching TRBD2. Losses at the gene ends were 3 bases for V and 5 bases for J; bases not matched to a gene: 8. This CDR3 spans 14 amino acids. Per the germline V gene, CDR1 is SQVTM and CDR2 is ANQGSEA. This CDR3 is CSVERVAGRETQYF. The CDR3 DNA reads TGCAGCGTTGAGAGGGTAGCGGGGAGGGAGACCCAGTACTTC.

The V call is TRBV5-8, the J call TRBJ2-3; 7 nucleotides agree with TRBD2. The CDR3 has 18 residues. With 0 bases clipped from V and 0 bases from J, the junction kept 10 bases outside the gene matches. CDR1 SGHTS and CDR2 YDEGEE come from the germline V gene. The CDR3 DNA follows: TGTGCCAGCAGCTTGGTCCGCGGGGGAATGTCTAGCACAGATACGCAGTATTTT. Translating gives CASSLVRGGMSSTDTQYF.

V is TRBV5-6 and J is TRBJ2-1; TRBD1 aligns across 7 bases. Germline CDR1 is SGHDT and CDR2 is YYEEEE. The CDR3 extends over 16 amino acids. With V trimmed by 4 bases and J by 5 bases, 12 bases remained unmatched. CDR3 in amino acids: CASSPIGQAWDNEQFF. DNA for the CDR3: TGTGCCAGCAGCCCAATCGGACAGGCGTGGGACAATGAGCAGTTCTTC.